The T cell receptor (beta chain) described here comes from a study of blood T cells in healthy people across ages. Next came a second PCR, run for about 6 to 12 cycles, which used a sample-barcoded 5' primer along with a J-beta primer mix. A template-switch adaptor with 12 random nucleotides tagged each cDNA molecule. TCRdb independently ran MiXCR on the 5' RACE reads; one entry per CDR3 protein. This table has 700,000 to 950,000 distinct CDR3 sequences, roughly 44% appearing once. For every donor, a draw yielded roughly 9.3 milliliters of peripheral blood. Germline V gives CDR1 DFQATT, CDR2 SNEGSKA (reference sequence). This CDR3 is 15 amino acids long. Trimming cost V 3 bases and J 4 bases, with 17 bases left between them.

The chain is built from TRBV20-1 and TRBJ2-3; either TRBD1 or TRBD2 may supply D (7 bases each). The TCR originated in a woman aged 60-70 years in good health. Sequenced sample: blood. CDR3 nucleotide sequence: TGCAGTGCTAGCACACAGGGGAGGGCCCCAGATACGCAGTATTTT. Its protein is CSASTQGRAPDTQYF.